This T cell receptor beta chain was sequenced during a study of early T cells in non-severe SARS-CoV-2 infection. The wider study: Sequencing of unsorted whole blood was done on bulk RNA, leaving chains unpaired.

Study findings and constraints: The study's VDJdb matching favored anti-spike CD8 responses and missed private and CD4 specificities.

Note on this clonotype: Its antigen is unidentified.

The CDR3 length is 14 residues. Looked up from germline, CDR1 is SGHAT and CDR2 is FQNNGV. The germline V and J ends were trimmed by 2 bases and 1 base, with 8 bases remaining between them. Individual cDNA molecules were tagged with unique molecular identifiers, the study reported. TCRdb independently ran MiXCR on the 5' RACE reads; one entry per CDR3 protein. The sample shows more than 95,000 distinct CDR3 sequences, approximately 17% of them seen only once. The chain links TRBV11-2 to TRBJ1-2, with D unresolved. This TCR was recovered from an adult who was a healthcare worker with PCR-confirmed SARS-CoV-2 infection or an uninfected control (not recorded which). The specimen was whole blood. CDR3 region: CASSLYSVNYGYTF. CDR3 coding DNA: TGTGCCAGCAGCTTATACAGCGTTAACTATGGCTACACCTTC.